This T cell receptor beta chain was profiled in a study of blood T cell repertoires in COVID-19. Study in general: Donors in the United States, Italy and Spain gave samples during acute or convalescent COVID-19. PBMCs, B-cell-depleted T cells, or T cells were the source of the cDNA or gDNA that made up the material.

The germline gives CDR1 KGHSH, CDR2 LQKENI. J gave up 0 bases and V 5 bases, and 8 bases lay outside the gene matches. The CDR3 runs 18 residues. In the original analysis: How many nucleated cells were present was estimated from reference gene primer amplification. The repertoire was sequenced with immunoSEQ multiplex PCR; TCRdb's copy has only in-frame clones and lacks some. Clone size and the V and J calls come from that table; the DNA yielded D and trimming. Here the sample spans over 90,000 clones, about nine tenths being singletons. The clonotype was recovered from a woman between 65 and 79 years old with acute or convalescent COVID-19. The V gene is TRBV18, the J gene TRBJ2-6, with TRBD1 matching over 9 bases. The sample consisted of peripheral blood. The CDR3 sequence is CASSATDRGSSGANVLTF. In DNA, the CDR3 is TGTGCCAGCTCAGCGACAGACAGGGGGAGCTCTGGGGCCAACGTCCTGACTTTC.